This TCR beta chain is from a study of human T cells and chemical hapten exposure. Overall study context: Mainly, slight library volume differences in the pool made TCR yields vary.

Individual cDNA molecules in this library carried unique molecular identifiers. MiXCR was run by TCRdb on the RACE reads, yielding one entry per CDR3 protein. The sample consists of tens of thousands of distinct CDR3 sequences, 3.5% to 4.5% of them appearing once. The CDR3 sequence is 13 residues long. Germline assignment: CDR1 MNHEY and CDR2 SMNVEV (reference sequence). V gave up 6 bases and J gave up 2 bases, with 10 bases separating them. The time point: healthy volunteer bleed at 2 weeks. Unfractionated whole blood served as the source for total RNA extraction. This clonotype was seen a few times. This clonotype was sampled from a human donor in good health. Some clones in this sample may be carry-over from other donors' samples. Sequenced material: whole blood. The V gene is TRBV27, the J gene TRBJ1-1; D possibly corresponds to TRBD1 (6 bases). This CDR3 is CASSRGTNTEAFF. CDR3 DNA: TGTGCCAGCAGCCGGGGGACAAACACTGAAGCTTTCTTT.